This TCR beta chain stems from a study of Ad26.COV2.S vaccination and SARS-CoV-2 variants (dated by TCRdb to about 2021). Context from the whole study: Vaccine-arm donors were drawn from COV1001, a multicentre, randomized, double-blind, placebo-controlled phase I-IIa trial of Ad26.COV2.S in healthy adults. A total of roughly 30 samples were included in the TCR-sequenced set, comprising some 20 Ad26.COV2.S vaccine recipients, 5 placebo recipients and 8 SARS-CoV-2 convalescent individuals. Ad26.COV2.S was administered intramuscularly at a dose of 5x10^10 or 1x10^11 viral particles, either as one shot or as two shots given 56 days apart. Investigators remained blinded to trial group allocation during experiments and outcome assessment. The specificity and breadth of SARS-CoV-2-reactive T cell receptors after Ad26.COV2.S vaccination were assessed by TCRbeta repertoire sequencing. Trial participants were randomized into five groups of five: low-dose or high-dose Ad26.COV2.S given once or twice, or placebo on both occasions. General study outcomes and caveats: After vaccination, substantial breadth of spike-specific CD8+ and CD4+ T cell responses was reported. Higher spike-specific TCR breadth was observed in Ad26.COV2.S recipients than in placebo recipients (P = 0.0014). Comparing responses between vaccine doses or regimens was not something the study was powered to do. According to the authors, total T cell responses may have been underestimated by the TCR breadth and depth analyses. Vaccine and placebo recipients had comparable non-spike TCR breadth, which fits with the vaccine containing only spike.

The sample's treatment or condition label is to be understood as: 15 to 20 received Ad26.COV2.S at low or high dose, single or two shots; about 5 received placebo; per-sample allocation not given. For vaccine and placebo recipients, repertoires were sequenced using samples collected on day 63 after the first injection. In Cohort 1b, around 25 adults aged 18-55 years were enrolled at a single site in Boston, USA, between 29 July and 7 August 2020. As a vaccine, Ad26.COV2.S was a replication-incompetent adenovirus type 26 vector that expressed a prefusion-stabilized SARS-CoV-2 spike protein derived from the original Wuhan strain. CDR1 LGHNA and CDR2 YNFKEQ are derived from the germline V gene. Between the V and J ends, shortened by 4 bases and 3 bases respectively, the junction contains 11 bases. Counted from cysteine to phenylalanine, this CDR3 has 14 amino acids. The entry retains the CDR3 DNA only, 42 bases that are in frame from base 1.

In the case of this clone: It lacks a known antigen. No much larger clone is present one base from it, and per-base qualities are unavailable.

The immunoSEQ Assay was used to sequence TCRbeta CDR3 regions. After extraction, genomic DNA underwent amplification by bias-controlled multiplex PCR, followed by high-throughput sequencing. The source study handled its data this way. To quantify the absolute abundance of every unique TCRbeta CDR3 region, sequences were collapsed and filtered. Usable DNA was measured by amplifying reference genes present in all nucleated cells, and TCRbeta template counts were normalized to that usable DNA to estimate T cell fraction. Repertoire TCRs were annotated as SARS-CoV-2-specific by exact matching of V gene, CDR3 amino acid sequence and J gene to a known reactive TCR set. The reference SARS-CoV-2 TCR set was obtained from MIRA and was filtered for enrichment in COVID-19-positive ImmuneCODE repertoires, whereby public or cross-reactive TCRs were removed. Using the MIRA antigens, annotated TCRs were further analysed by specific ORF or by position within an ORF. Depth was the summed frequency of annotated unique rearrangements, while breadth was defined as annotated unique rearrangements over total unique productive rearrangements. Group comparisons of TCR breadth used two-sided Wilcoxon rank-sum tests. In its TCRdb copy, this immuneACCESS table keeps in-frame sequences only and misses some clones. Where compared with another copy, unresolved V genes explain less than half of these, and the others have no known cause. V and J calls and clone size come straight from that table; D and trimming were deduced from the DNA. The sample profile shows hundreds of thousands of clones; 80% to 90% of them were found once. The top ten constitute about 2.4% of the sample.

The chain is encoded by TRBV4-2 joined to TRBJ2-3; TRBD1 is possibly the D segment (5 matching bases). This receptor was identified in a person between 18 and 65 years old who received the Ad26.COV2.S COVID-19 vaccine or a placebo. Specimen: peripheral blood, collected in a trial of Ad26.COV2.S vaccine versus placebo. The bases are TGTGCCAGCAGCCCCCTTTCAGGGACAGATACGCAGTATTTT. Protein translation: CASSPLSGTDTQYF.